This TCR beta chain came from a study of blood T cell repertoires in COVID-19. Study overall: Sites in the United States, Italy and Spain provided acute and convalescent COVID-19 samples. The analysed material was cDNA or gDNA that came from T cells, B-cell-depleted T cells, or PBMCs.

Per the study methods: Scientists estimated how many nucleated cells there were by amplifying reference gene primers. The method was immunoSEQ multiplex PCR; TCRdb's version includes in-frame clones alone and lacks a portion of them. The D gene and trimming were derived from the DNA, and the V and J assignments and clone size from that table. The sample includes some 42,000 clones, roughly 88% of them seen just once. Trimming took off 1 base at V and 10 bases at J, with 6 bases between the two ends. This CDR3 is 11 amino acids long. Per germline, CDR1 SGHAT and CDR2 FQNNGV. The rearrangement uses TRBV11-2 and TRBJ2-3, with a weak D call TRBD1 (5 bases). This TCR was recovered from a human donor in a cohort sampled during active COVID-19. Sequenced: peripheral blood. Here the CDR3 reads CASSLGGAQYF. CDR3 nucleotides: TGTGCCAGCAGCTTAGGGGGCGCGCAGTATTTT. Full variable domain (missing parts from reference TRBV11-2 and TRBJ2-3): EAGVAQSPRYKIIEKRQSVAFWCNPISGHATLYWYQQILGQGPKLLIQFQNNGVVDDSQLPKDRFSAERLKGVDSTLKIQPAKLEDSAVYLCASSLGGAQYFGPGTRLTVL.